The rows below give T cell receptor beta chains drawn from one sample of a study of T cell responses to AZD1222 COVID-19 vaccine. Some clones are missing from TCRdb's copy, which holds only in-frame ones; the method was immunoSEQ multiplex PCR. The profile shows about 140,000 clones, 85% to 95% of them singletons. The specimen comprised peripheral blood, sampled after recovery from COVID-19. The receptor set was obtained from an adult who had recovered from COVID-19. CDR3s include the opening cysteine and the closing phenylalanine or tryptophan. Each record gives: J gene, V gene, clone size, D gene, CDR3 protein, CDR3 DNA. The D gene is left open where the match is weak. Clone size is shown for a subset of rows, as once, few, many or a class of expanded clone.

TRBJ1-5,TRBV15,once,-,CATSRVGGTQPQHF,TGTGCCACCAGCAGAGTGGGGGGAACTCAGCCCCAGCATTTT
TRBJ1-1,TRBV18,-,-,CASSPPSAGTEAFF,TGTGCCAGCTCACCACCGTCGGCGGGTACTGAAGCTTTCTTT
TRBJ1-1,TRBV27,-,-,CASSSSRRVVGHTEAFF,TGTGCCAGCAGTTCGAGCCGCAGGGTGGTGGGTCACACTGAAGCTTTCTTT
TRBJ2-7,TRBV6-5,-,-,CASSYWDGAPEQYF,TGTGCCAGCAGTTACTGGGACGGAGCCCCCGAGCAGTACTTC
TRBJ1-6,TRBV6-6,few,TRBD1,CASSPDRGSRGLFSPLHF,TGTGCCAGCAGTCCGGACAGGGGGAGTAGGGGCCTATTTTCACCCCTCCACTTT
TRBJ2-1,TRBV6-4,-,-,CASSEKGNGEQFF,TGTGCCAGCAGTGAAAAAGGGAACGGTGAGCAGTTCTTC
TRBJ1-1,TRBV3-1/TRBV3-2,-,TRBD1,CASSRTGDTEAFF,TGTGCCAGCAGTCGGACAGGCGACACTGAAGCTTTCTTT
TRBJ2-1,TRBV2,-,-,CASSGAGYNEQFF,TGTGCCAGCAGTGGGGCAGGATACAATGAGCAGTTCTTC
TRBJ2-7,TRBV5-4,-,-,CASSFPAPGPTREQYF,TGTGCCAGCAGCTTCCCGGCCCCGGGACCAACTCGTGAGCAGTACTTC
TRBJ2-1,TRBV7-2,many,TRBD1,CASSPDRAPYNEQFF,TGTGCCAGCAGCCCGGACAGGGCCCCCTACAATGAGCAGTTCTTC
TRBJ1-5,TRBV2,-,-,CASSGTGDQPQHF,TGTGCCAGTTCCGGGACTGGCGATCAGCCCCAGCATTTT
TRBJ2-3,TRBV3-1/TRBV3-2,-,-,CASSQGLTDTQYF,TGTGCCAGCAGCCAAGGGCTCACAGATACGCAGTATTTT
TRBJ1-1,TRBV5-1,-,-,CASSTDGTNTEAFF,TGCGCCAGCAGCACTGACGGGACGAACACTGAAGCTTTCTTT
TRBJ2-7,TRBV6-5,once,-,CASSYSRGGLSYEQYF,TGTGCCAGCAGTTACTCAAGGGGGGGTTTGTCCTACGAGCAGTACTTC
TRBJ2-2,TRBV28,-,-,CASSLTTNTGELFF,TGTGCCAGCAGTTTGACCACGAACACCGGGGAGCTGTTTTTT
TRBJ2-1,TRBV24-1,-,TRBD2,CATSDPTSQSSYNEQFF,TGTGCCACCAGTGACCCGACTAGCCAGAGCTCCTACAATGAGCAGTTCTTC
TRBJ1-1,TRBV28,-,TRBD1,CASSLGYRGTEAFF,TGTGCCAGCAGTTTAGGGTACAGGGGCACTGAAGCTTTCTTT
TRBJ1-3,TRBV4-1,once,-,CASSLTAEVNTIYF,TGCGCCAGCAGCCTAACAGCCGAGGTTAACACCATATATTTT
TRBJ1-4,TRBV7-9,-,-,CASSLVAGRATNEKLFF,TGTGCCAGCAGCTTAGTGGCAGGGCGGGCAACTAATGAAAAACTGTTTTTT
TRBJ2-7,TRBV28,-,TRBD1,CASRPRTGGSYEQYF,TGTGCCAGCAGACCCCGGACAGGGGGGTCCTACGAGCAGTACTTC
TRBJ2-2,TRBV19,-,-,CASNDRRSREESTLGTGELFF,TGTGCCAGTAATGATAGAAGGTCGAGAGAAGAGTCGACACTGGGCACCGGGGAGCTGTTTTTT
TRBJ1-1,TRBV5-4,-,TRBD1,CASSPGGATGELEAFF,TGTGCCAGCAGCCCCGGGGGGGCGACAGGGGAGCTTGAAGCTTTCTTT
TRBJ2-3,TRBV9,-,-,CASSVAGDTQYF,TGTGCCAGCAGCGTAGCCGGAGATACGCAGTATTTT
TRBJ2-3,TRBV28,-,-,CASSSPTSTDTQYF,TGTGCCAGCAGTTCCCCCACTAGCACAGATACGCAGTATTTT
TRBJ2-7,TRBV10-3,-,-,CAISETYEQYF,TGTGCCATCAGTGAGACCTACGAGCAGTACTTC
TRBJ2-7,TRBV20-1,-,-,CSAPGFYEQYF,TGCAGTGCCCCGGGGTTCTACGAGCAGTACTTC
TRBJ2-7,TRBV7-6,-,-,CASSLISGSSYEQYF,TGTGCCAGCAGCTTAATCTCGGGCAGCTCCTACGAGCAGTACTTC
TRBJ2-7,TRBV5-1,-,TRBD2,CASSPGTSVYEQYF,TGCGCCAGCAGCCCTGGGACTAGCGTGTACGAGCAGTACTTC